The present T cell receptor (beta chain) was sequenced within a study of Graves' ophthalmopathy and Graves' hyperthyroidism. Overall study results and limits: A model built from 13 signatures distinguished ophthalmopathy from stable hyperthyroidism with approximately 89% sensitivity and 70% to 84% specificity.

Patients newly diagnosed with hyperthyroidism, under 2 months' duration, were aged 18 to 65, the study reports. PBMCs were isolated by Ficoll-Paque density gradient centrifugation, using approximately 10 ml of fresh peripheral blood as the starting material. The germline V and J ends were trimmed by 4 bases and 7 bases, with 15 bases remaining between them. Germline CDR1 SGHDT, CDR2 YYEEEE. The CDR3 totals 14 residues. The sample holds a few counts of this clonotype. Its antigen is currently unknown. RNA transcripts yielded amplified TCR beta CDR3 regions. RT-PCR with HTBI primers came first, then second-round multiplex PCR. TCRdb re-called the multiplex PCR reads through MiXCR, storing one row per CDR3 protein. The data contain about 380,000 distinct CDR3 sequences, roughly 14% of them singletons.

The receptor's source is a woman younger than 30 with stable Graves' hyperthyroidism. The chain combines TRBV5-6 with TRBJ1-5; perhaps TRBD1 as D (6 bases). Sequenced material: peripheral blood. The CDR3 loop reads CASSPGQMVQPQHF. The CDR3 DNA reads TGTGCCAGCAGCCCCGGACAGATGGTACAGCCCCAGCATTTT.